This TCR beta chain emerged from a study of glioma-infiltrating T cells after dendritic cell vaccination. General observations from the study: Estimated pretreatment TIL content predicted outcome after dendritic cell vaccination.

This clone was seen once. No antigen is known for it. Germline lookup yields CDR1 LNHNV and CDR2 YYDKDF (reference sequence). The CDR3 runs 15 residues. The V and J ends lost 5 bases and 1 base, in that order; junction bases with no gene match: 4. TCRdb's table, derived via immunoSEQ multiplex PCR, lists solely in-frame clones and lacks some. The sample lists about 110,000 clones, about 90% occurring once. As to time point: after dendritic cell vaccination, including at tumor progression/relapse. This receptor was taken from a human donor with glioblastoma. This material consisted of blood, taken after dendritic cell vaccination. The rearrangement uses TRBV15 and TRBJ2-7; 11 bases are shared with TRBD1. The CDR3: CATSPRDRGSYEQYF. Written as DNA, the CDR3 is TGTGCCACCAGCCCCCGGGACAGGGGGTCCTACGAGCAGTACTTC.